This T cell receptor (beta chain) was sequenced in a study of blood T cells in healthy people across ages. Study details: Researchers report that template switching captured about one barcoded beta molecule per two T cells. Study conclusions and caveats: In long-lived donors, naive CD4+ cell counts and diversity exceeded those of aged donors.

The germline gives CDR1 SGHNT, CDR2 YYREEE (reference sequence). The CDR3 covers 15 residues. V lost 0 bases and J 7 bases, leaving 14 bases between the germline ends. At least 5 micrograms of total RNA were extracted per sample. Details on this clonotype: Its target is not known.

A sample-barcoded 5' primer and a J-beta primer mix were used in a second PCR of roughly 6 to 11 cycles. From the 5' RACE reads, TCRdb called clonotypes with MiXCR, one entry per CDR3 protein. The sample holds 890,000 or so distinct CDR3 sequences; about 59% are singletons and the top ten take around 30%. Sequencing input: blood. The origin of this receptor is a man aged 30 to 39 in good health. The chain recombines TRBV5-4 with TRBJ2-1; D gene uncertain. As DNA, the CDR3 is TGTGCCAGCAGCTTGGACCCCCGGGCGGAGAATGAGCAGTTCTTC. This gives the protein CASSLDPRAENEQFF.